This T cell receptor (beta chain) was sequenced for a study of blood T cell repertoires in COVID-19. The overall study: The samples span acute and convalescent COVID-19 from the United States, Italy and Spain. The analysed material was cDNA or gDNA that came from T cells, B-cell-depleted T cells, or PBMCs.

Original processing methods: From reference gene primer amplification, estimates of nucleated cell counts were derived. Clones were read by immunoSEQ multiplex PCR, and TCRdb kept only the in-frame ones, dropping some. V and J calls and clone size come straight from that table; D and trimming were deduced from the DNA. The sample has 270,000 or so clones; about four fifths are singletons. Germline trimming cut 0 bases from V and 5 bases from J; bases unmatched to any gene: 2. The germline V gene encodes CDR1 MNHEY and CDR2 SMNVEV (reference sequence). This CDR3 has 14 amino acids. The sample taken for sequencing was peripheral blood. The chain has TRBV27 and TRBJ2-3, with 7 bases lining up with TRBD2. The source of this sequence is a woman aged 18 to 35 with acute or convalescent COVID-19. DNA for the CDR3: TGTGCCAGCAGTTTATCTGGCGGGGGAGATACGCAGTATTTT. Translated: CASSLSGGGDTQYF.